These T cell receptor beta chains were read from a single sample in a study of shared clonotypes between healthy human individuals. Sequencing was performed with immunoSEQ multiplex PCR; in TCRdb, only in-frame clones are kept and a portion is missing. The sample has 2 million to 3 million clones, roughly 93% seen once; the top ten hold around 0.37%. Sequencing was carried out using naive CD4+ T cells from PBMCs. The receptors come from a man younger than 35 in good health. Some clones in this sample may be carry-over from other donors' samples. CDR3s include the opening cysteine and the closing phenylalanine or tryptophan. The order of the fields is D gene, V gene, J gene, CDR3 DNA, CDR3 protein. D genes are given only for firm matches.

-,TRBV6-1,TRBJ1-5,TGTGCCAGCAGTACATGGGCGAATCAGCCCCAGCATTTT,CASSTWANQPQHF
TRBD2,TRBV7-3,TRBJ2-1,TGTGCCAGCAGCTTGACTAGCGGAAGAAACAATGAGCAGTTCTTC,CASSLTSGRNNEQFF
-,TRBV19,TRBJ2-7,TGTGCCAGTAGTCTTCAGGACAGAAGCTCCTACGAGCAGTACTTC,CASSLQDRSSYEQYF
TRBD2,TRBV7-3,TRBJ2-1,TGTGCCAGCAGCTACGGGACTAGCGGGAGGGTGTCCTACAATGAGCAGTTCTTC,CASSYGTSGRVSYNEQFF
TRBD1,TRBV6-5,TRBJ1-2,TGTGCCAGCAGATTACAGGGGAACTATGGCTACACCTTC,CASRLQGNYGYTF
-,TRBV15,TRBJ2-3,TGTGCCACCAGCTTAGGACAGCCCAGAGCGGATACGCAGTATTTT,CATSLGQPRADTQYF
-,TRBV5-1,TRBJ1-4,TGCGCCACTGATCGGGGGGTAATCGAAACTAATGAAAAACTGTTTTTT,CATDRGVIETNEKLFF
-,TRBV2,TRBJ1-5,TGTGCCAGCACCCGATTCCCGACTAGGGACAGCAATCAGCCCCAGCATTTT,CASTRFPTRDSNQPQHF
-,TRBV2,TRBJ2-2,TGTGCCAGCAGCTTCCAGACTGGGGAGCTGTTTTTT,CASSFQTGELFF
-,TRBV18,TRBJ2-5,TGTGCCAGCTCACCGCTGTACCAAGAGACCCAGTACTTC,CASSPLYQETQYF